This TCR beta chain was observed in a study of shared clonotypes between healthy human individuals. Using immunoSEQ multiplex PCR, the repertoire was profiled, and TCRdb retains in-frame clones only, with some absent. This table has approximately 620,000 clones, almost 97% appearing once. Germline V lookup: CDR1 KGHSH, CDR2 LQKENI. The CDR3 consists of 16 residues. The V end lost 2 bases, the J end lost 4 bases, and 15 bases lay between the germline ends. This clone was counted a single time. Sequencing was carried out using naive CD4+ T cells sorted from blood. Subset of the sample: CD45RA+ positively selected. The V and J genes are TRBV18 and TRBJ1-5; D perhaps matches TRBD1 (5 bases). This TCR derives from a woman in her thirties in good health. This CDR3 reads CASSPRSRGVNQPQHF. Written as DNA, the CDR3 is TGTGCCAGCTCACCAAGGTCGCGAGGGGTAAATCAGCCCCAGCATTTT.